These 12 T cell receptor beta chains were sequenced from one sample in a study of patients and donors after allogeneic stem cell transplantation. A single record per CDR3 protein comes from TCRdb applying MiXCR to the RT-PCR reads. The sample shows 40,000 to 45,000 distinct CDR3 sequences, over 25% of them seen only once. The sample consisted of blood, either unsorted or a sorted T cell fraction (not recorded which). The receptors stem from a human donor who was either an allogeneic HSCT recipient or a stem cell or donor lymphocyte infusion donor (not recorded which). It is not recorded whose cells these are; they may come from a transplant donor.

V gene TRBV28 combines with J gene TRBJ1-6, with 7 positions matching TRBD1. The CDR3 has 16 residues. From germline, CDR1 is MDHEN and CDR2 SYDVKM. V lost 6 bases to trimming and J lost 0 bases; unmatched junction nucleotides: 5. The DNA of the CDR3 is TGTGCCAGCAGACCGGACAGGAGCTCCTATAATTCACCCCTCCACTTT. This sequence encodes CASRPDRSSYNSPLHF.

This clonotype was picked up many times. The CDR3 DNA sequence: TGTGCCAGCAGTACCCATACTAGCAACAATGAGCAGTTCTTC. This translates into CASSTHTSNNEQFF. V usage is TRBV14 and J usage is TRBJ2-1; tentatively, D is TRBD2 (6 bases). The germline V and J ends were trimmed by 6 bases and 5 bases, with 14 bases remaining between them. The CDR3 is 14 amino acids. Germline CDR1 SGHDN, CDR2 FVKESK. The variable domain in full, with the rest retrieved from reference TRBV14 and TRBJ2-1, is EAGVTQFPSHSVIEKGQTVTLRCDPISGHDNLYWYRRVMGKEIKFLLHFVKESKQDESGMPNNRFLAERTGGTYSTLKVQPAELEDSGVYFCASSTHTSNNEQFFGPGTRLTVL.

The CDR3 coding sequence is TGTGCCAGCAGTCGGACTAGCGGGAGGTACGAGCAGTACTTC. It specifies CASSRTSGRYEQYF. V is TRBV28 and J is TRBJ2-7, with 14 bases that match TRBD2. Germline V gene data show CDR1 as MDHEN and CDR2 as SYDVKM. V lost 5 bases and J lost 4; bases outside the gene matches: 1. The CDR3 extends over 14 amino acids.

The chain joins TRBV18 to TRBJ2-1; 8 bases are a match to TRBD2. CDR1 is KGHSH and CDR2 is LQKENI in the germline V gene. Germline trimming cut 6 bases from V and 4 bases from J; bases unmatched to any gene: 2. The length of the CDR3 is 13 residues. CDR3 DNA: TGTGCCAGCTCCCGACTAGCGTACAATGAGCAGTTCTTC. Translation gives CASSRLAYNEQFF.

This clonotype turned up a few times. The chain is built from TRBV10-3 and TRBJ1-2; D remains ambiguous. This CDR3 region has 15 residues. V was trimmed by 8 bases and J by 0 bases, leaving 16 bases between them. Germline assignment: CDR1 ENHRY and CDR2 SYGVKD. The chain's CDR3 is CAIFSPVSSNYGYTF. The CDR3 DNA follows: TGTGCCATCTTTTCCCCTGTATCTTCTAACTATGGCTACACCTTC.

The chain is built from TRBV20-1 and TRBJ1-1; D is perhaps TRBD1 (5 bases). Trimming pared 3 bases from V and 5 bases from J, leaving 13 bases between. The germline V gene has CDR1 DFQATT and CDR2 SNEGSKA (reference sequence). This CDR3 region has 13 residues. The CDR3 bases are TGCAGTGCTAGGCCATCTCCAGGGACTGAAGCTTTCTTT. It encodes CSARPSPGTEAFF.

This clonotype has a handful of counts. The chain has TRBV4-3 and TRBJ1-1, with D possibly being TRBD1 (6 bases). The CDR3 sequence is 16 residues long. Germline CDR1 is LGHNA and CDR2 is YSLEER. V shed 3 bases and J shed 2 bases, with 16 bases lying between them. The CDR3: CASSHGQGQGNTEAFF. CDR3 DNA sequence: TGCGCCAGCAGCCACGGGCAGGGGCAGGGAAACACTGAAGCTTTCTTT.

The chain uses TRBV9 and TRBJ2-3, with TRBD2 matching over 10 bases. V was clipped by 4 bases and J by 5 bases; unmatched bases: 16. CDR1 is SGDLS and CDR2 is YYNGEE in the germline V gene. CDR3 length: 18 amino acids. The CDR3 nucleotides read TGTGCCAGCAGCACGACTCCGAGGAGCGGGAGGGCCTTAGATACGCAGTATTTT. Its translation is CASSTTPRSGRALDTQYF.

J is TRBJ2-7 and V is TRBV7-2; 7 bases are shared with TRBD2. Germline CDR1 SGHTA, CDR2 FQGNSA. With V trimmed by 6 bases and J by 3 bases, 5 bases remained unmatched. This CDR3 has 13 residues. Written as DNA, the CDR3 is TGTGCCAGCAGGAGAGCGGGGCTCTACGAGCAGTACTTC. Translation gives CASRRAGLYEQYF.

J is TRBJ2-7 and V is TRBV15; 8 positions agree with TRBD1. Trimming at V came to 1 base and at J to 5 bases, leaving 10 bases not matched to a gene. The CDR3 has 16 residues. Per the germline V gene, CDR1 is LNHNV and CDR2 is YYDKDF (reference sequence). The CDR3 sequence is CATSRGGRQGYHEQYF. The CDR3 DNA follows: TGTGCCACCAGCAGAGGGGGAAGACAGGGGTACCACGAGCAGTACTTC.

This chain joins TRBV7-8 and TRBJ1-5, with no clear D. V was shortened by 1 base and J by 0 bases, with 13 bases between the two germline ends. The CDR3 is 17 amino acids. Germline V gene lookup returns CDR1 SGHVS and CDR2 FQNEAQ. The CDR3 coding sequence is TGTGCCAGCAGCTTAGGGAGTCGGTATTATAGCAATCAGCCCCAGCATTTT. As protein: CASSLGSRYYSNQPQHF.

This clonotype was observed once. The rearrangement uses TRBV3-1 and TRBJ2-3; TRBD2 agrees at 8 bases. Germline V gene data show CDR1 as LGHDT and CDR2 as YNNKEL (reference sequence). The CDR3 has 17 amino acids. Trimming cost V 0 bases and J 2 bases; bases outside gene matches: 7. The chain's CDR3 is CASSQETSGPFTDTQYF. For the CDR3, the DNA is TGTGCCAGCAGCCAAGAAACTAGCGGACCATTCACAGATACGCAGTATTTT.